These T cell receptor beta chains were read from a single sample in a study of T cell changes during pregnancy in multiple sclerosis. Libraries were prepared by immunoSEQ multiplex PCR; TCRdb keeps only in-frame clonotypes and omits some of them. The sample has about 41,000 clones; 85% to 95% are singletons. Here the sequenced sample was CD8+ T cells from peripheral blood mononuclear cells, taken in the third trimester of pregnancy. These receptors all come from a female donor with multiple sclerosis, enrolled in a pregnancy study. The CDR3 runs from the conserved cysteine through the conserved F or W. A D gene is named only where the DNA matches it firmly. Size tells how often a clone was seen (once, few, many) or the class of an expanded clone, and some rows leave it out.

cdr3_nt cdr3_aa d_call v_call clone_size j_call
TGTGCCAGCAGTTACGAGGCGGAGAACACTGAAGCTTTCTTT CASSYEAENTEAFF NA TRBV25-1 NA TRBJ1-1
TGCGCCAGCAGTTCTCCGGACAGGGCCTACGAGCAGTACTTC CASSSPDRAYEQYF TRBD1 TRBV10-2 NA TRBJ2-7
TGTGCCAGCAGTTCCCAGTCGGACAGGGGTTCACCCCTCCACTTT CASSSQSDRGSPLHF TRBD1 TRBV27 NA TRBJ1-6
TGTGCCAGCAGTGAGAGTGCGAACACTGAAGCTTTCTTT CASSESANTEAFF NA TRBV25-1 many TRBJ1-1
TGTGCCAGCAGCTTAAGCCTAGCGGGGCCCTCTGGCACCGGGGAGCTGTTTTTT CASSLSLAGPSGTGELFF TRBD2 TRBV7-3 NA TRBJ2-2
TGTGCCACCAGCAGAGTCGTCGTGAACACTGAAGCTTTCTTT CATSRVVVNTEAFF NA TRBV15 NA TRBJ1-1
TGTGCCAGCAGCGTTTCCCGGGACAGGGGTCAAGGCTACACCTTC CASSVSRDRGQGYTF TRBD1 TRBV9 NA TRBJ1-2
TGTGCCAGCAGCCGCGGGGCAGACCAAGAGACCCAGTACTTC CASSRGADQETQYF NA TRBV7-9 once TRBJ2-5
TGCGCCAGCAGCTTGGGGGTTAACAGGGTGAAAGAGACCCAGTACTTC CASSLGVNRVKETQYF NA TRBV5-1 NA TRBJ2-5
TGTGCCAGCAGCCTGACAGGTGCTGGAAACACCATATATTTT CASSLTGAGNTIYF NA TRBV9 NA TRBJ1-3
TGTGCCAGCAGTGAAACAGGGGTAAGCCTTTACAATGAGCAGTTCTTC CASSETGVSLYNEQFF TRBD1 TRBV6-1 NA TRBJ2-1
TGTGCCAGCAGCATGCCGGGACAGGGGAAGGAGCAGTTCTTC CASSMPGQGKEQFF TRBD1 TRBV7-9 NA TRBJ2-1
TGTGCCAGCAGTTCAGAGCAGTTCAGGGGGCGTAATAGTCATTCACCCCTCCACTTT CASSSEQFRGRNSHSPLHF TRBD1 TRBV28 NA TRBJ1-6
TGTGCCAGCAGCGGCGGACAGGACCGCTACGAGCAGTACTTC CASSGGQDRYEQYF TRBD1 TRBV7-4 NA TRBJ2-7
TGCGCCAGCAGCCAAGATGAGGGGACAGGAGGATACGAGCAGTACTTC CASSQDEGTGGYEQYF TRBD1 TRBV5-8 once TRBJ2-7
TGTGCCAGCAGCTTGGCCTGGGGGCGAGGTGAAAAACTGTTTTTT CASSLAWGRGEKLFF NA TRBV5-8 NA TRBJ1-4
TGTGCCAGCAGCGTGGAGGCCAGCTCCTACAATGAGCAGTTCTTC CASSVEASSYNEQFF NA TRBV9 NA TRBJ2-1
TGTGCCAGCAGCCCCGGACAATTAGCCGGCTACACCTTC CASSPGQLAGYTF NA TRBV27 NA TRBJ1-2
TGTGCCAGCAGCCAAGTGTCGGGGGACGGCGATGGCTACACCTTC CASSQVSGDGDGYTF NA TRBV4-2 NA TRBJ1-2
TGTGCCACCAGCAGAGAGGAGGTTGGACAGAGCTCCTACGAGCAGTACTTC CATSREEVGQSSYEQYF NA TRBV15 NA TRBJ2-7
TGCGCCAGCAGCCAAGATGACTCGACAGCCATTAATGAAAAACTGTTTTTT CASSQDDSTAINEKLFF NA TRBV4-1 NA TRBJ1-4
TGTGCCAGCAGTCAGGGGGACAGTTCACCCCTCCACTTT CASSQGDSSPLHF TRBD1 TRBV13 NA TRBJ1-6
TGTGCCAGCAGCTTGGGGGGCGAAGCTTTCTTT CASSLGGEAFF NA TRBV5-6 NA TRBJ1-1
TGTGCCAGCAGCTCCGGACGCAGACGACTAGCGGGAGTGGAAGTCTACGAGCAGTACTTC CASSSGRRRLAGVEVYEQYF TRBD2 TRBV11-3 NA TRBJ2-7
TGTGCCAGCAGTGAAACTAGCGGACAAGAGACCCAGTACTTC CASSETSGQETQYF TRBD2 TRBV25-1 NA TRBJ2-5
TGTGCCAGCCGTCGAAAGGGAGGAAGCTATGGCTACACCTTC CASRRKGGSYGYTF NA TRBV6-5 NA TRBJ1-2
TGTGCCAGCAGCGCTCAGACTAGCGGGGACACAGATACGCAGTATTTT CASSAQTSGDTDTQYF TRBD2 TRBV6-4 few TRBJ2-3
TGTGCCAGCAGCGAACAGGGGGCTGAAGCTTTCTTT CASSEQGAEAFF TRBD1 TRBV27 NA TRBJ1-1
TGCGCCAGCAGCCTCAAGCAGGGTTTCTACGAGCAGTACTTC CASSLKQGFYEQYF NA TRBV5-1 NA TRBJ2-7
TGTGCCAGCAGTTGGTTTCGGAGCACTGAAGCTTTCTTT CASSWFRSTEAFF NA TRBV5-8 NA TRBJ1-1
TGTGCCAGCAGCTTAGGCCAGAACTATGGCTACACCTTC CASSLGQNYGYTF NA TRBV7-9 NA TRBJ1-2
TGTGCCAGCAGCCAAATCCTAGAATCCCCAGCCGGGGAGCTGTTTTTT CASSQILESPAGELFF NA TRBV16 NA TRBJ2-2
TGCGCCAGCAGCCAAGGTGGATACAGGGGAGGAGGTACCACAGATACGCAGTATTTT CASSQGGYRGGGTTDTQYF NA TRBV4-1 once TRBJ2-3
TGTGCCATCAGTGACACTCGAGAGGTCGAGACCCAGTACTTC CAISDTREVETQYF NA TRBV10-3 NA TRBJ2-5
TGTGCCAGCAGCTGGGGGACACCGACGATAACCAACACCGGGGAGCTGTTTTTT CASSWGTPTITNTGELFF NA TRBV7-9 NA TRBJ2-2
TGTGCCAGCAAGCTTCCGACCGGGGAGCTGTTTTTT CASKLPTGELFF NA TRBV27 few TRBJ2-2
TGTGCCAGCAGCCCCAAGGGGGCACTCTACGAGCAGTACTTC CASSPKGALYEQYF TRBD1 TRBV27 NA TRBJ2-7
TGTGCCAGCAGCGTAGTACCCGGGGTCGGGAACAATGAGCAGTTCTTC CASSVVPGVGNNEQFF NA TRBV9 NA TRBJ2-1
TGTGCCAGCAGCTTAGGCCGTAATTCACCCCTCCACTTT CASSLGRNSPLHF NA TRBV13 NA TRBJ1-6
TGTGCCAGCAGCCAAGATTTAGCCCTCAGAATTACAGATACGCAGTATTTT CASSQDLALRITDTQYF NA TRBV14 NA TRBJ2-3
TGTGCCAGCAGCTTAGACGTACAGGATGATGGCTACACCTTC CASSLDVQDDGYTF NA TRBV7-9 NA TRBJ1-2
TGTGCCAGCAGCTTTAATCCTAGCACAGATACGCAGTATTTT CASSFNPSTDTQYF NA TRBV11-2 NA TRBJ2-3
TGTGCCAGCGCAGCGTTAACGGGAGGGGACAATGAGCAGTTCTTC CASAALTGGDNEQFF TRBD2 TRBV5-4 once TRBJ2-1
TGTGCCAGCAGTTTTATAGGACAGGGGGCTAGAGATCAGCCCCAGCATTTT CASSFIGQGARDQPQHF TRBD1 TRBV28 NA TRBJ1-5
TGTGCCAGTAGATCCGTTACGGGGGTATTTGGGGCCAACGTCCTGACTTTC CASRSVTGVFGANVLTF NA TRBV19 once TRBJ2-6
TGTGCCAGCAGTTTAAACGAGGGAGTCTACGAGCAGTACTTC CASSLNEGVYEQYF NA TRBV27 NA TRBJ2-7
TGTGCCAGCTCACCATCTGGAATAGCGGACCAAGAGACCCAGTACTTC CASSPSGIADQETQYF NA TRBV18 NA TRBJ2-5
TGTGCCAGCAGTATTAGCGGGAGGGGAACCGGGGAGCTGTTTTTT CASSISGRGTGELFF TRBD2 TRBV7-3 NA TRBJ2-2
TGTGCCAGCAATAGTTTCACAGATACGCAGTATTTT CASNSFTDTQYF NA TRBV2 NA TRBJ2-3
TGTGCCAGCAGTCCCGATCTAGCGGGGTCCTACAATGAGCAGTTCTTC CASSPDLAGSYNEQFF TRBD2 TRBV27 NA TRBJ2-1
TGTGCCACCAGCAGCTACACTGAAGCTTTCTTT CATSSYTEAFF NA TRBV15 NA TRBJ1-1
TGTGCCAGCAGCCTCCATATCGGGACAGGTGTGAACACTGAAGCTTTCTTT CASSLHIGTGVNTEAFF TRBD1 TRBV14 NA TRBJ1-1
TGTGCCAGTAGTAGGGAGACTAGCGGGAGATCAAAGACCCAGTACTTC CASSRETSGRSKTQYF TRBD2 TRBV19 few TRBJ2-5
TGTGCCAGCAGGACTTGGATCGACGAGCAGTACTTC CASRTWIDEQYF NA TRBV2 NA TRBJ2-7
TGTGCCAGTAGTGCCTGGACAGGGGCCCTCGAGCAGTACTTC CASSAWTGALEQYF TRBD1 TRBV19 NA TRBJ2-7
TGTGCCAGCAGCACCGACAGGGTTGGCACTGAAGCTTTCTTT CASSTDRVGTEAFF NA TRBV21-1 NA TRBJ1-1
TGTGCCAGCAGCTTACCGACTAGCGGCTCCTACGAGCAGTACTTC CASSLPTSGSYEQYF TRBD2 TRBV5-8 NA TRBJ2-7
TGTGCCAGTAGCCGGAGCTCCTACGAGCAGTACTTC CASSRSSYEQYF NA TRBV9 NA TRBJ2-7
TGCGCCAGCAGCCAAGGGACTAGCGACGGGGAGACCCAGTACTTC CASSQGTSDGETQYF TRBD2 TRBV4-3 NA TRBJ2-5